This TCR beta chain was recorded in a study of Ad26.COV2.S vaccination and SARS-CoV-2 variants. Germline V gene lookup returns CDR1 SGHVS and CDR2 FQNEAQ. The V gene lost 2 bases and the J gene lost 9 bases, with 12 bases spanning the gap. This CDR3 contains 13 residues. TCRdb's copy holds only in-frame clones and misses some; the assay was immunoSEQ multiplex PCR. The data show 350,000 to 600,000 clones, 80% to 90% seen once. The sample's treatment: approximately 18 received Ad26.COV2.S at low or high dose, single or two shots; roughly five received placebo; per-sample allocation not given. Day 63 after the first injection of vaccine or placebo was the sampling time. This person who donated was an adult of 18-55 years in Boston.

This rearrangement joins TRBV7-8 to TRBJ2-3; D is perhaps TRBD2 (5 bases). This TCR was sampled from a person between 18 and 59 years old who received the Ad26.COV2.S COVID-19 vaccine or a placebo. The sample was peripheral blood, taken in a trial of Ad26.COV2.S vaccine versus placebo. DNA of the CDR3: TGTGCCAGCAGCTTATCTGAGGGCTCCACGCAGTATTTT. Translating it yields CASSLSEGSTQYF.